This is a list of T cell receptor beta chains from one sample in a study of metastatic and nonmetastatic thyroid tumors. TCRdb reassembled clones from the PCR reads with MiXCR. The sample lists fewer than 50,000 clones; over 25% were seen once. Specimen: blood. The receptor set was obtained from a male donor with papillary thyroid cancer or a benign thyroid nodule (not recorded which). Some clones in this sample may be carry-over from other donors' samples. Both conserved end residues are part of each CDR3. The D gene is left open where the match is weak. Clone size is shown for a subset of rows, as once, few, many or a class of expanded clone.

CDR3aa | CDR3nt | abundance | j_gene | d_gene | v_gene
CASSESGALGFDEQFF | TGCGCCAGCAGTGAGTCTGGGGCCTTAGGGTTTGATGAGCAGTTCTTC | many | TRBJ2-1 | - | TRBV10-2
CASRGHEGMTNTEVFF | TGTGCCAGCCGGGGACACGAGGGGATGACGAACACTGAAGTTTTCTTT | - | TRBJ1-1 | - | TRBV27
CSARGGQGYEQYF | TGCAGTGCTAGAGGTGGCCAGGGCTACGAGCAGTACTTC | - | TRBJ2-7 | - | TRBV20-1
CASIQQRGVTDTQYF | TGCGCCAGCATTCAACAGCGGGGGGTCACAGATACGCAGTATTTT | - | TRBJ2-3 | TRBD2 | TRBV5-1
CASSLGDRRTDTQYF | TGCGCCAGCAGCTTGGGAGACAGGCGCACAGATACGCAGTATTTT | many | TRBJ2-3 | - | TRBV5-1
CALGGPFGYTF | TGTGCCCTCGGAGGACCCTTTGGCTACACCTTC | many | TRBJ1-2 | - | TRBV6-1
CSARQLANSYNEQFF | TGCAGTGCTAGACAACTAGCGAACTCCTACAATGAGCAGTTCTTC | - | TRBJ2-1 | TRBD2 | TRBV20-1
CASRPNPASNSPLHF | TGCGCCAGTCGTCCAAATCCTGCCTCGAATTCACCCCTCCACTTT | many | TRBJ1-6 | - | TRBV5-1
CASSGGNNEQFF | TGTGCCAGCAGTGGGGGAAACAATGAGCAGTTCTTC | many | TRBJ2-1 | - | TRBV25-1
CASSWTGGSYEQYF | TGTGCCAGCAGTTGGACAGGGGGATCCTACGAGCAGTACTTC | many | TRBJ2-7 | TRBD1 | TRBV27
CASSLEELLNTGELFF | TGTGCCAGCAGCTTAGAGGAGCTCCTGAACACCGGGGAGCTGTTTTTT | many | TRBJ2-2 | - | TRBV7-8
CASSIPSTSRVEQFF | TGTGCCAGTAGTATCCCCTCCACTAGCAGGGTTGAGCAGTTCTTC | few | TRBJ2-1 | - | TRBV19
CDSRRYSEAFF | TGTGACAGCCGGCGGTATTCTGAAGCTTTCTTC | - | TRBJ1-1 | - | TRBV3-1
CASRGGQGEVSPLHF | TGTGCCAGCAGAGGGGGACAGGGGGAGGTTTCACCCCTCCACTTT | many | TRBJ1-6 | TRBD1 | TRBV28
CASIHRDSPLGEQFF | TGTGCCAGCATCCACCGGGACAGTCCACTAGGTGAGCAGTTCTTT | - | TRBJ2-1 | TRBD1 | TRBV7-8
CASSLGSSRGLYEQYF | TGTGCCAGCAGCTTAGGTAGTAGCAGGGGGCTCTACGAGCAGTACTTC | - | TRBJ2-7 | TRBD1 | TRBV11-2
CASSQEVQYMNTEAFF | TGTGCCAGCAGCCAAGAGGTACAGTACATGAACACTGAAGCGTTCTTT | - | TRBJ1-1 | - | TRBV3-1
CASSLNSGVSPLHF | TGTGCCAGCAGCTTAAATTCAGGGGTTTCACCCCTCCACTTT | many | TRBJ1-6 | - | TRBV11-2
CASSVGQTGEQFF | TGCGCCAGCAGTGTGGGGCAGACCGGCGAGCAGTTCTTC | - | TRBJ2-1 | - | TRBV10-1
CASSRNGQASWFF | TGTGCCAGCAGCCGAAACGGACAGGCGTCGTGGTTCTTC | - | TRBJ2-1 | TRBD1 | TRBV11-2
CASSHRTWPSNKPQHF | TGTGCCAGCAGCCATAGGACATGGCCGAGCAATAAGCCCCAGCATTTT | once | TRBJ1-5 | - | TRBV5-6
CASSRLQGTNTEAFF | TGTGCCAGCAGTCGCCTACAGGGAACGAACACTGAAGCTTTCTTT | many | TRBJ1-1 | - | TRBV12-3/TRBV12-4
CASSLEGPTYEQYF | TGTGCCAGCAGCCTCGAGGGCCCCACCTACGAGCAGTACTTC | - | TRBJ2-7 | - | TRBV28
CASSFGGTNTEAFF | TGTGCCAGCAGCTTTGGCGGAACAAACACTGAAGCTTTCTTT | many | TRBJ1-1 | - | TRBV5-4
CAIIWAQVRNQPQHF | TGTGCCATCATCTGGGCGCAGGTCCGGAATCAGCCCCAGCATTTT | - | TRBJ1-5 | - | TRBV2
CASIPGSSGNTIYF | TGTGCCAGCATCCCGGGGAGCTCTGGAAACACCATATATTTT | - | TRBJ1-3 | - | TRBV7-8
CSAMFRGRHWELFF | TGCAGTGCTATGTTCAGGGGGCGTCACTGGGAGCTGTTTTTT | once | TRBJ2-2 | TRBD1 | TRBV20-1
CASSTGVNTGELFF | TGTGCCAGTTCAACTGGTGTGAACACCGGGGAGCTGTTTTTT | few | TRBJ2-2 | - | TRBV6-1
CSARVYGIGDNEQFF | TGCAGTGCTAGAGTATACGGGATAGGCGACAATGAGCAGTTCTTC | - | TRBJ2-1 | - | TRBV20-1
CASNIDMAGNTIYF | TGTGCCAGCAATATTGACATGGCTGGAAACACCATATATTTT | - | TRBJ1-3 | - | TRBV6-1
CASSLVTVVATNEKLFF | TGTGCCAGCAGCTTAGTGACAGTGGTTGCAACTAATGAAAAACTGTTTTTT | many | TRBJ1-4 | - | TRBV11-2
CASSSPGQIPYEQYF | TGTGCCAGCAGTTCGCCTGGACAGATTCCTTACGAGCAGTACTTC | few | TRBJ2-7 | - | TRBV28
CASSSTGQTLNYGYTF | TGCGCCAGCAGCTCCACAGGACAGACCTTAAACTATGGCTACACCTTC | once | TRBJ1-2 | - | TRBV5-1
CASTGRAYEQYF | TGTGCCAGCACAGGGAGAGCCTACGAGCAGTACTTC | many | TRBJ2-7 | - | TRBV2
CASSPLGEAYNEQFF | TGTGCCAGCAGCCCCCTCGGGGAGGCCTACAATGAGCAGTTCTTC | - | TRBJ2-1 | - | TRBV7-3
CASSEAQAGYNEQFF | TGTGCCAGCAGTGAAGCGCAAGCGGGATACAATGAGCAGTTCTTC | few | TRBJ2-1 | TRBD2 | TRBV6-1
CAISEGGQSSYNEQFF | TGTGCCATCAGTGAGGGGGGACAAAGCTCCTACAATGAGCAGTTCTTC | many | TRBJ2-1 | - | TRBV10-3
CASSDISGGELFF | TGTGCCAGTAGTGATATCTCCGGCGGGGAGCTGTTTTTT | many | TRBJ2-2 | - | TRBV19
CSARDTPGGWDSNQPQHF | TGCAGTGCTAGAGATACCCCGGGGGGGTGGGATAGCAATCAGCCCCAGCATTTT | many | TRBJ1-5 | - | TRBV20-1
CSAPDSQETGYF | TGCAGTGCTCCGGACAGCCAAGAGACCGGGTACTTC | few | TRBJ2-5 | - | TRBV20-1
CASSLLSGSSYNEQFF | TGCGCCAGCAGCCTGCTGAGTGGCAGCTCCTACAATGAGCAGTTCTTC | many | TRBJ2-1 | - | TRBV5-1
CASSRAPPQTYEQYF | TGCGCCAGCAGCCGCGCGCCACCCCAAACCTACGAGCAGTACTTC | many | TRBJ2-7 | - | TRBV5-1
CAISESGHPQHF | TGTGCCATCAGTGAGTCGGGTCATCCCCAGCATTTT | - | TRBJ1-5 | - | TRBV25-1
CSAISGIQETHYF | TGCAGTGCTATATCCGGGATTCAAGAGACCCATTACTTC | - | TRBJ2-5 | - | TRBV20-1
CSARSYSGRAGYEQYF | TGCAGTGCTAGATCGTATAGCGGGAGGGCCGGTTACGAGCAGTACTTC | - | TRBJ2-7 | TRBD2 | TRBV20-1
CASSLRGKNYEQYF | TGTGCCAGCAGTTTACGCGGGAAAAACTACGAGCAGTACTTC | few | TRBJ2-7 | - | TRBV27
CASSYGGESGNTIYF | TGTGCCAGCAGTTACGGGGGGGAGTCTGGAAACACCATATATTTT | few | TRBJ1-3 | - | TRBV6-5
CASSSRVAETQYF | TGTGCCAGCAGTAGTCGGGTGGCAGAGACCCAGTACTTC | - | TRBJ2-5 | - | TRBV25-1
CASSLGQGSNTEAFF | TGCGCCAGCAGCTTGGGACAGGGCTCGAACACTGAAGCTTTCTTT | - | TRBJ1-1 | TRBD1 | TRBV5-1
CASTQGLNTEAFF | TGTGCCAGCACCCAAGGGTTGAACACTGAAGCTTTCTTT | - | TRBJ1-1 | - | TRBV7-9
CASSFLNEQFF | TGCGCCAGCAGCTTCCTCAATGAGCAGTTCTTC | - | TRBJ2-1 | - | TRBV5-1
CAISDDSNGYTF | TGTGCCATCAGTGACGACAGCAATGGCTACACCTTC | many | TRBJ1-2 | - | TRBV10-3
CASMTLDQFF | TGTGCCAGCATGACCCTGGATCAGTTCTTC | - | TRBJ2-1 | - | TRBV6-1
CASSLEMNTEAVF | TGCGCCAGCAGCTTGGAGATGAACACTGAAGCTGTCTTT | - | TRBJ1-1 | - | TRBV5-1
CASKDRGSGELFF | TGTGCCAGCAAGGACAGGGGGTCCGGGGAGCTGTTTTTT | few | TRBJ2-2 | TRBD1 | TRBV25-1